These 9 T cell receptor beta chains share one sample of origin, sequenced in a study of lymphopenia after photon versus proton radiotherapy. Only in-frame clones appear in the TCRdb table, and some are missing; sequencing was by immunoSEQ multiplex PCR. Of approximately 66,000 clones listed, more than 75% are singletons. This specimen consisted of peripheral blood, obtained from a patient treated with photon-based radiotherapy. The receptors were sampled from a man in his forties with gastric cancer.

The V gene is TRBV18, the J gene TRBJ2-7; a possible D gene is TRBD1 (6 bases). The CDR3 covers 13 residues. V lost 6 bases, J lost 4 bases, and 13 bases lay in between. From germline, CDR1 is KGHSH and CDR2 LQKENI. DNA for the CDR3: TGTGCCAGCTCGCCGGGACAACATTACGAGCAGTACTTC. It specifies CASSPGQHYEQYF.

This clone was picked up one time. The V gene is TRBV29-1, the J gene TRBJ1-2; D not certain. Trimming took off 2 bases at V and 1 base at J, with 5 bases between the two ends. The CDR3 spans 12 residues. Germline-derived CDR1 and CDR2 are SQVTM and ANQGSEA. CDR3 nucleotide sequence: TGCAGCGTTGAATTCCATAACTATGGCTACACCTTC. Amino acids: CSVEFHNYGYTF.

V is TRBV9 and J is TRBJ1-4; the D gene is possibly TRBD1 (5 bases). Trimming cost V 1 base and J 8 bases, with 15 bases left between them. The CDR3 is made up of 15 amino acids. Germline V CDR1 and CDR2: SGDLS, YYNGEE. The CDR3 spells CASSVSGVRGEKLFF. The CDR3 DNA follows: TGTGCCAGCAGCGTATCCGGTGTTCGGGGCGAAAAACTGTTTTTT. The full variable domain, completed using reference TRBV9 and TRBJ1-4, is DSGVTQTPKHLITATGQRVTLRCSPRSGDLSVYWYQQSLDQGLQFLIQYYNGEERAKGNILERFSAQQFPDLHSELNLSSLELGDSALYFCASSVSGVRGEKLFFGSGTQLSVL.

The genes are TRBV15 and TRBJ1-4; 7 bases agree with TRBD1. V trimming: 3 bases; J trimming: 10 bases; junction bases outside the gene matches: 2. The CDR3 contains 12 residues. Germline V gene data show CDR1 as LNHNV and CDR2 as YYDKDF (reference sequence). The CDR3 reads CATSSHRGKLFF. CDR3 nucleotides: TGTGCCACCAGCAGTCACAGGGGAAAACTGTTTTTT.

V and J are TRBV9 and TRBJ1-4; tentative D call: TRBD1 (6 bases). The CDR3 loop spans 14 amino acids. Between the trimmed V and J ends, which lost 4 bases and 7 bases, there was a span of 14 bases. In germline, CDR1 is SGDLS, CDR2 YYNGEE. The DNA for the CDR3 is TGTGCCAGCAGCCCTGAAAAGGGGGGTGAAAAACTGTTTTTT. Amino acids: CASSPEKGGEKLFF. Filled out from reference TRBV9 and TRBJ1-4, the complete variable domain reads DSGVTQTPKHLITATGQRVTLRCSPRSGDLSVYWYQQSLDQGLQFLIQYYNGEERAKGNILERFSAQQFPDLHSELNLSSLELGDSALYFCASSPEKGGEKLFFGSGTQLSVL.

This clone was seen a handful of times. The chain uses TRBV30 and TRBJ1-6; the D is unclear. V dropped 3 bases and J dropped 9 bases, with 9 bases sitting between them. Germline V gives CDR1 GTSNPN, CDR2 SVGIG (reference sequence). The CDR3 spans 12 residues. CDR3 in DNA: TGTGCCTGGAGCCTTAATCGTTCACCCCTCCACTTT. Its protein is CAWSLNRSPLHF. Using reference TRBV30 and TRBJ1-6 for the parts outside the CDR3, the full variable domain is SQTIHQWPATLVQPVGSPLSLECTVEGTSNPNLYWYRQAAGRGLQLLFYSVGIGQISSEVPQNLSASRPQDRQFILSSKKLLLSDSGFYLCAWSLNRSPLHFGNGTRLTVT.

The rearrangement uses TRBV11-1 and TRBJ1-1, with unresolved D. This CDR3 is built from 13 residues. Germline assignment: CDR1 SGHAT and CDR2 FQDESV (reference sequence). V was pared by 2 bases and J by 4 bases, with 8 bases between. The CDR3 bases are TGTGCCAGCAGCTTATCCTGGGGCACTGAAGCTTTCTTT. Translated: CASSLSWGTEAFF.

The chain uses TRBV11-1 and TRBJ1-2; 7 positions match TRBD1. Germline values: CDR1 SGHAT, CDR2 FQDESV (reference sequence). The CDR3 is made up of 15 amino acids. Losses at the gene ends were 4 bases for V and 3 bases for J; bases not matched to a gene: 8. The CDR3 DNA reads TGTGCCAGCAGCTCTCCACAGGGGCCCGACTATGGCTACACCTTC. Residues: CASSSPQGPDYGYTF.

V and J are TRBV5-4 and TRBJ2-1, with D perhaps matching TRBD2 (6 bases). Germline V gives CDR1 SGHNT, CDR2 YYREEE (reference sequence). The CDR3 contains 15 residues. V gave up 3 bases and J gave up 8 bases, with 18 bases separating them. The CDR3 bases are TGTGCCAGCAGCTCTGGCGGCGGGGCAAAGGATGAGCAGTTCTTC. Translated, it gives CASSSGGGAKDEQFF.